Following are 2 T cell receptor beta chains from one sample sequenced in a study of CD4 T cells in lung cancer. Measured with immunoSEQ multiplex PCR; TCRdb has only the in-frame clones, and not every one. The sample holds roughly 4,600 clones, 74% seen once. Material for sequencing was lung tumor tissue. The receptors here all came from a man aged 55 to 70 with non-small cell lung cancer.

The V and J genes are TRBV19 and TRBJ2-2; the D is unclear. Germline V gives CDR1 LNHDA, CDR2 SQIVND (reference sequence). V dropped 6 bases and J dropped 1 base, with 3 bases sitting between them. The CDR3 runs to 12 residues. The CDR3 region is CASRQNTGELFF. The CDR3 DNA is TGTGCCAGTAGACAGAACACCGGGGAGCTGTTTTTT.

The rearrangement joins TRBV6-5 to TRBJ2-5, with a tentative D call TRBD1 (6 bases). With the DNA end fitting TRBJ2-7 better, the J assignment may be wrong. The CDR3 totals 11 residues. Germline V gives CDR1 MNHEY, CDR2 SVGAGI. The CDR3 DNA reads TGTGCCAGCAGTACAGGGTTCGAGCAGTACTTC. Translating gives CASSTGFEQYF.